The 8 T cell receptor beta chains below come from one sample, sequenced in a study of OX40 agonist ivuxolimab in advanced cancers. Produced via immunoSEQ multiplex PCR; TCRdb's table is partial and in-frame only. Here the sample spans some 70,000 clones, 80% being singletons. Here the sequenced sample was CD4+ or CD8+ T cells sorted from blood, taken in a trial of the OX40 agonist ivuxolimab. These receptors were obtained from an adult with an advanced solid tumor such as melanoma, head and neck, liver or kidney cancer.

This chain connects TRBV27 to TRBJ2-7; either TRBD1 or TRBD2 may supply D (5 bases each). V was pared by 5 bases and J by 6 bases, with 14 bases between. The CDR3 runs to 13 residues. Germline V CDR1 and CDR2: MNHEY, SMNVEV (reference sequence). Here the CDR3 reads CASSPTVRGEQYV. The CDR3 DNA sequence: TGTGCCAGCAGTCCGACAGTCCGGGGCGAGCAGTACGTC.

The CDR3 reads CASSQAPLATDTQYF. DNA for the CDR3: TGTGCCAGCAGCCAAGCCCCTCTAGCGACAGATACGCAGTATTTT. The gene calls are TRBV4-2 and TRBJ2-3; perhaps TRBD2 as D (6 bases). Per the germline V gene, CDR1 is LGHNA and CDR2 is YNFKEQ. The CDR3 runs to 15 residues. V lost 1 base to trimming and J lost 3 bases, with 11 bases between them.

This chain links TRBV28 with TRBJ1-5; D may be TRBD1 (5 bases). Per the germline V gene, CDR1 is MDHEN and CDR2 is SYDVKM. The CDR3 is 13 amino acids. Trimming removed 3 bases from V and 7 bases from J, with 10 bases in between. CDR3 sequence (DNA): TGTGCCAGCAGTTTGGAGGGGAGACAGCCCCAGCATTTT. Residues: CASSLEGRQPQHF. The complete variable domain, with remaining parts taken from reference TRBV28 and TRBJ1-5, reads DVKVTQSSRYLVKRTGEKVFLECVQDMDHENMFWYRQDPGLGLRLIYFSYDVKMKEKGDIPEGYSVSREKKERFSLILESASTNQTSMYLCASSLEGRQPQHFGDGTRLSIL.

The chain couples TRBV5-5 to TRBJ1-3, with TRBD1 matching over 8 bases. Unmatched junction bases numbered 3, after V lost 4 bases and J lost 0 bases. In germline, CDR1 is SGHKS, CDR2 YYEKEE (reference sequence). The CDR3 covers 15 residues. The CDR3: CASSRGQVSGNTIYF. CDR3 nucleotides: TGTGCCAGCAGCAGGGGACAGGTCTCTGGAAACACCATATATTTT.

The chain has TRBV10-3 and TRBJ2-3; perhaps TRBD2 as D (6 bases). The V end was cut by 3 bases, the J end by 6 bases, with 13 bases between. The germline gives CDR1 ENHRY, CDR2 SYGVKD. The CDR3 consists of 14 residues. The CDR3 DNA is TGTGCCATCAGTGACACGGGAGCGGTTGATACGCAGTATTTT. It is translated as CAISDTGAVDTQYF.

In this sample, this clone turned up once. The rearrangement links TRBV28 to TRBJ1-5; D may be TRBD1 (5 bases). The V and J ends lost 6 bases and 0 bases respectively, with 24 bases between them. The CDR3 covers 19 residues. The germline V gene encodes CDR1 MDHEN and CDR2 SYDVKM. CDR3 loop: CASRDVGEPGPYSNQPQHF. Here the CDR3 DNA reads TGTGCCAGCAGGGACGTGGGGGAACCCGGACCTTATAGCAATCAGCCCCAGCATTTT.

V is TRBV2 and J is TRBJ1-5; a possible D gene is TRBD1 (5 bases). The CDR3 runs to 15 residues. Trimming removed 6 bases at V and 4 bases at J, with 16 bases between. Germline CDR1 is SNHLY and CDR2 is FYNNEI. The CDR3 sequence: CASRAPGTVNQPQHF. DNA of the CDR3: TGTGCCAGCAGAGCTCCCGGGACGGTAAATCAGCCCCAGCATTTT.

The count of this clone is one. The chain joins TRBV19 to TRBJ2-6; D not resolved. Per germline, CDR1 LNHDA and CDR2 SQIVND (reference sequence). Trimming took 3 bases from V and 1 from J, leaving 10 bases between them. This CDR3 contains 16 residues. The CDR3 bases are TGTGCCAGTAGTATCTGGGGTCTTTCTGGGGCCAACGTCCTGACTTTC. Translated: CASSIWGLSGANVLTF.